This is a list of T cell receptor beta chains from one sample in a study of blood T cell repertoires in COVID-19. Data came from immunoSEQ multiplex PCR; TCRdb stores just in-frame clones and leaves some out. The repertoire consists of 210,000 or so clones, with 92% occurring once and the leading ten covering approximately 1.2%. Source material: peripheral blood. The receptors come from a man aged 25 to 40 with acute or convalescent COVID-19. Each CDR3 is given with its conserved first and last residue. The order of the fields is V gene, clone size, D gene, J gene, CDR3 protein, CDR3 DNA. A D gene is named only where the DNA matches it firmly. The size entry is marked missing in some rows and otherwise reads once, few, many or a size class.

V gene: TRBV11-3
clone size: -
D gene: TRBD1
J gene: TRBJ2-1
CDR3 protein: CASSLGDRYNEQFF
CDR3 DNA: TGTGCCAGCAGCTTAGGGGACAGATACAATGAGCAGTTCTTC

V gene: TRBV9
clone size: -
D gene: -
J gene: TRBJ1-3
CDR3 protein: CASSDHSSGNTIYF
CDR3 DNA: TGTGCCAGCAGCGACCACAGCTCTGGAAACACCATATATTTT

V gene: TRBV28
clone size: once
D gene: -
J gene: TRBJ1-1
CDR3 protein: CASTPSGYGTEAFF
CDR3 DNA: TGTGCCAGCACTCCTTCGGGGTATGGGACTGAAGCTTTCTTT

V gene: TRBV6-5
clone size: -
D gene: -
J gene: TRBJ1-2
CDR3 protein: CASKIDPGEGRITF
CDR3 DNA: TGTGCCAGCAAAATTGATCCGGGGGAAGGAAGAATCACCTTC

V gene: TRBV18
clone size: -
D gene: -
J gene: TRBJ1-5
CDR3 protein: CASSAGVYNQPQHF
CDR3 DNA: TGTGCCAGCTCCGCGGGGGTGTACAATCAGCCCCAGCATTTT

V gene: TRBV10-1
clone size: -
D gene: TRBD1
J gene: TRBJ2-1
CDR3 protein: CASSESGTGANEQFF
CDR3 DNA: TGCGCCAGCAGTGAGTCCGGGACAGGGGCTAATGAGCAGTTCTTC

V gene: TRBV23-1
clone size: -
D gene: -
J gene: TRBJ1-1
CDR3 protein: CASSQSQGPPKAFF
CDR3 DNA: TGCGCCAGCAGTCAGTCTCAGGGTCCCCCTAAAGCTTTCTTT

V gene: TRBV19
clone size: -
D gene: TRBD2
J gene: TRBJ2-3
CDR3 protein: CASNLAGGSTDTQYF
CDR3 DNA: TGTGCCAGTAATCTAGCGGGGGGCTCCACAGATACGCAGTATTTT

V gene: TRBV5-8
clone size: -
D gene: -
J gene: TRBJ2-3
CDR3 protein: CASSFSGLTDTQYF
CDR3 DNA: TGTGCCAGCAGCTTCAGCGGTCTCACAGATACGCAGTATTTT

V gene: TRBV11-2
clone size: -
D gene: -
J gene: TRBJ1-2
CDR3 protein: CASALGGDYGYTF
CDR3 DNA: TGTGCCAGCGCCCTCGGGGGGGACTATGGCTACACCTTC

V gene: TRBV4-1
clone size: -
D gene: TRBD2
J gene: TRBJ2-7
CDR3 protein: CASSQVSGGLQQYF
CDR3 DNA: TGCGCCAGCAGCCAAGTTTCGGGGGGACTTCAGCAGTACTTC

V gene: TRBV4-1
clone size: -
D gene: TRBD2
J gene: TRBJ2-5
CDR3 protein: CASSQPLSGAQETQYF
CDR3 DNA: TGCGCCAGCAGCCAGCCCTTAAGCGGGGCGCAGGAGACCCAGTACTTC

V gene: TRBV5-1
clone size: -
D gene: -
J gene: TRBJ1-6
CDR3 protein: CASSPGLGTYNSPLHF
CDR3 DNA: TGCGCCAGCAGCCCGGGACTGGGCACCTATAATTCACCCCTCCACTTT

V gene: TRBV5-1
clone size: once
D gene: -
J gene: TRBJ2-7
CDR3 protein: CASSFNGQFDEQYF
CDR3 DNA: TGCGCCAGCAGCTTCAACGGACAGTTCGACGAGCAGTACTTC

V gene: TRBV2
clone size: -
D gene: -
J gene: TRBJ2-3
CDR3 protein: CASSTPQISTDTQYF
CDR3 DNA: TGTGCCAGCAGTACCCCGCAGATAAGCACAGATACGCAGTATTTT

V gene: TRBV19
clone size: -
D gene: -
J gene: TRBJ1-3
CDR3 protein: CASSKWRIGGGGNTIYF
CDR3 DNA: TGTGCCAGTAGTAAGTGGCGGATAGGCGGTGGTGGAAACACCATATATTTT

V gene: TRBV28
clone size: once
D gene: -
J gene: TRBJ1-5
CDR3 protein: CATIGGGRTDQPQHF
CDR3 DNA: TGTGCCACCATTGGGGGCGGGAGGACCGATCAGCCCCAGCATTTT

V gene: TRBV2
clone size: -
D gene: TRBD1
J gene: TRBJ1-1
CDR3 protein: CASSADRAYTEAFF
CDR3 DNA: TGTGCCAGCAGTGCTGACAGGGCTTACACTGAAGCTTTCTTT

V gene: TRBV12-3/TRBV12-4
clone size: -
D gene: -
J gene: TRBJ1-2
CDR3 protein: CASSVGQSTYTF
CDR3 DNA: TGTGCCAGTTCCGTTGGACAGTCAACCTACACCTTC

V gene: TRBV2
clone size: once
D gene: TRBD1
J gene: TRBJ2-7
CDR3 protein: CASRTGPWEQYF
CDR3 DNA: TGTGCCAGCCGGACAGGCCCCTGGGAGCAGTACTTC

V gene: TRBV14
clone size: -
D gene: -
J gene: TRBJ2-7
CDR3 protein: CASSPTLTVSYEQYF
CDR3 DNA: TGTGCCAGCAGCCCTACCCTGACAGTCTCCTACGAGCAGTACTTC

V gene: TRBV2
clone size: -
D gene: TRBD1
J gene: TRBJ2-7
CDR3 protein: CAGSKDRGYEQYF
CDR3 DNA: TGTGCCGGTTCAAAGGACAGGGGCTACGAGCAGTACTTC

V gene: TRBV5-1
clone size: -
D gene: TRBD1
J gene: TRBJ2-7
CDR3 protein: CASSLDRGTGDDEQYF
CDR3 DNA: TGCGCCAGCAGCTTGGACCGGGGAACAGGGGACGACGAGCAGTACTTC

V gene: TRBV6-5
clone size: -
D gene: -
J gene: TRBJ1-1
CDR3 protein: CASGRYNTEAFF
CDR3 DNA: TGTGCCAGCGGTCGGTACAACACTGAAGCTTTCTTT

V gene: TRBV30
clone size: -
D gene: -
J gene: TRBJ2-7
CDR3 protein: CAHRAPGNPTYEQYF
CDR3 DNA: TGTGCCCATCGGGCTCCGGGAAACCCCACCTACGAGCAGTACTTC

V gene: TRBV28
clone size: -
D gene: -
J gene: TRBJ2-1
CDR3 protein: CASSLTGSLTNEQFF
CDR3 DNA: TGTGCCAGCAGTTTAACCGGGAGCCTTACCAATGAGCAGTTCTTC

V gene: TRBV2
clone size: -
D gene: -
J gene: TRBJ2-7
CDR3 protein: CASSLTKYEQYF
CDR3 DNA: TGTGCCAGCAGTCTCACAAAATACGAGCAGTACTTC

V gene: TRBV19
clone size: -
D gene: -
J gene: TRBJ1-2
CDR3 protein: CASIPPGSYGYTF
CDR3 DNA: TGTGCCAGTATCCCCCCGGGGAGCTATGGCTACACCTTC

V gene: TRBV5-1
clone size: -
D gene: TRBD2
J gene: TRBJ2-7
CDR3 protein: CASSLDLGGRAGEQYF
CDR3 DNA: TGCGCCAGCAGCCTAGACTTGGGCGGGAGGGCCGGCGAGCAGTACTTC

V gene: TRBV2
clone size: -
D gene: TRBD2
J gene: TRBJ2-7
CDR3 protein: CASYNWGLAGEVYEQYF
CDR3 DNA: TGTGCCAGCTACAACTGGGGACTAGCGGGAGAGGTGTACGAGCAGTACTTC

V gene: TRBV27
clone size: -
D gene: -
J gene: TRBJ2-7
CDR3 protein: CASSQAPIYEQYF
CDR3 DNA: TGTGCCAGCAGTCAGGCACCGATCTACGAGCAGTACTTC

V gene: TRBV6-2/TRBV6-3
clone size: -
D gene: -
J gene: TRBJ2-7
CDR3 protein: CASSLAGGRWVYEQYF
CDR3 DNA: TGTGCCAGCAGCCTAGCCGGGGGGCGCTGGGTATACGAGCAGTACTTC

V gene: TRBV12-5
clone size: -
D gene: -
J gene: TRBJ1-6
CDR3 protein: CASGLGNGSPLHF
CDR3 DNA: TGTGCTAGTGGTTTGGGTAACGGTTCACCCCTCCACTTT

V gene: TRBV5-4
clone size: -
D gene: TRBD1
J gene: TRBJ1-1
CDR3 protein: CASSPTGGATEAFF
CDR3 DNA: TGTGCCAGCAGCCCGACAGGGGGGGCCACTGAAGCTTTCTTT

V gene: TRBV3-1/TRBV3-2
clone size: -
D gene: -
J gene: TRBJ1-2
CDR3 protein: CASSPRGHGYTF
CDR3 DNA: TGTGCCAGCAGCCCCAGGGGACATGGCTACACCTTC

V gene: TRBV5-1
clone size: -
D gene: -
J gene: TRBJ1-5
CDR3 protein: CASSQGSNQPQHF
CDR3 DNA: TGCGCCAGCAGCCAGGGGAGCAATCAGCCCCAGCATTTT

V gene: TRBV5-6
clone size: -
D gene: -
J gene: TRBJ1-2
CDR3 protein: CASSLAGDYGYTF
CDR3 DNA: TGTGCCAGCAGCTTGGCAGGGGACTATGGCTACACCTTC

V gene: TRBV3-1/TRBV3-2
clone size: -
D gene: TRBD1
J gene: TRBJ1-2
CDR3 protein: CASSPYDRGSRYGYTF
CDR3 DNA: TGTGCCAGCAGCCCCTATGACAGGGGTAGTCGGTATGGCTACACCTTC

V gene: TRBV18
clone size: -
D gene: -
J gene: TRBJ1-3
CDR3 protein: CASSLLREPDSGNTIYF
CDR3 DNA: TGTGCCAGCTCACTACTCAGGGAACCCGATTCTGGAAACACCATATATTTT

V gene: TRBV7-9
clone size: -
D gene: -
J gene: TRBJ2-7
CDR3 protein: CASRLGQNEQYF
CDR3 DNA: TGTGCCAGCAGACTCGGACAGAACGAGCAGTACTTC

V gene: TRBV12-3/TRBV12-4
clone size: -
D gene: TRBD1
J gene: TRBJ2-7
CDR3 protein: CASSLNRGDEQYF
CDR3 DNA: TGTGCCAGCAGTTTAAACAGGGGGGACGAGCAGTACTTC

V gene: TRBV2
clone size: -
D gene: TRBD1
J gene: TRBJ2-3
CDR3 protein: CASSRDRWGTDTQYF
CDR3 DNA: TGTGCCAGCAGCCGGGACAGGTGGGGCACAGATACGCAGTATTTT